The clone carrying this T cell receptor beta chain was recorded a few times. As yet, its antigen is unknown. The repertoire was sequenced with immunoSEQ multiplex PCR; TCRdb's copy has only in-frame clones and lacks some. The repertoire holds a few million clones, with more than 80% as singletons. The CDR3 is 12 residues long. V was cut by 4 bases and J by 9 bases, with 7 bases left in between. Germline values: CDR1 SGHDN, CDR2 FVKESK. This sample was included in a study of shared clonotypes between healthy human individuals. General study results and limits: Sampling covered nothing but blood. Tissue TCR repertoires likely differ from those found in blood.

The sample was naive CD4+ T cells sorted from blood. Subset indicated: CD45RA+ positively selected. The sequence was collected from a man aged 18-30 years in good health. This chain connects TRBV14 to TRBJ1-6; maybe TRBD1 (5 bases). CDR3 residues: CASSLTASPLHF. DNA of the CDR3: TGTGCCAGCAGCCTGACAGCTTCACCCCTCCACTTT.